The clone carrying this TCR beta chain appeared a few times. Measured with immunoSEQ multiplex PCR; TCRdb has only the in-frame clones, and not every one. The sample comprises about 62,000 clones, roughly 72% of which are singletons, and about 6% rests with the top ten. These data are taken from a study of blood T cell repertoires in COVID-19. V was shortened by 2 bases and J by 4 bases, with 11 bases between the two germline ends. The germline gives CDR1 GTSNPN, CDR2 SVGIG (reference sequence). This CDR3 has 13 amino acids. This chain links TRBV30 with TRBJ2-5; the D gene is possibly TRBD1 (5 bases). The specimen sequenced was peripheral blood. The TCR was taken from a woman in her fifties or sixties with active or convalescent COVID-19. CDR3 sequence reads: CAWSFDSLETQYF. DNA of the CDR3: TGTGCCTGGAGTTTCGACAGCCTAGAGACCCAGTACTTC. Variable domain in full (rest from reference TRBV30 and TRBJ2-5): SQTIHQWPATLVQPVGSPLSLECTVEGTSNPNLYWYRQAAGRGLQLLFYSVGIGQISSEVPQNLSASRPQDRQFILSSKKLLLSDSGFYLCAWSFDSLETQYFGPGTRLLVL.